This T cell receptor beta chain was profiled in a study of a mutant IDH1 vaccine in newly diagnosed glioma. For the study at large: Held at week 35, visit V12 was the safety follow-up, and visit V13 followed at week 47.

In the case of this clone: The antigen remains unidentified.

With 8 bases removed from V and 2 bases from J, the gap between germline ends came to 9 bases. Per the germline V gene, CDR1 is ENHRY and CDR2 is SYGVKD. The CDR3 has 12 amino acids. Regarding the study as a whole: Among patients, 90% to 95% showed immune responses induced by the vaccine.

Profiling relied on immunoSEQ multiplex PCR, and the TCRdb table lists in-frame clones only, not all of them. The data show roughly 69,000 clones, around nine tenths seen once. The time point is: week 35, safety follow-up. It was 300 ug of mutant IDH1 20-mer peptide that made up each vaccine dose, given with topical imiquimod. The sequencing here drew on PBMCs, taken from a glioma patient whose treatment included an IDH1 peptide vaccine. The sequence derives from a man aged 25 to 40 with glioma. The J gene is TRBJ2-5, the V gene TRBV10-3; TRBD1 is a possible D gene (6 bases). In nucleotides, the CDR3 is TGTGCCATCGGGACACCACAAGAGACCCAGTACTTC. Protein sequence: CAIGTPQETQYF.